The clone carrying this T cell receptor (beta chain) occurred a few times. The data belong to a study of early T cells in non-severe SARS-CoV-2 infection. Study at large: Sequencing targeted bulk RNA from unsorted whole blood, leaving chains unpaired.

The V gene lost 5 bases and the J gene lost 3 bases, with 17 bases spanning the gap. Looked up from germline, CDR1 is SGHTA and CDR2 is FQGTGA. This CDR3 has 15 amino acids. Molecules of cDNA were individually given unique molecular identifiers that were attached to them. Using its own MiXCR run on the 5' RACE reads, TCRdb lists one record per CDR3 protein. The table shows 35,000 to 45,000 distinct CDR3 sequences, with 5.8% occurring only once. V is TRBV7-3 and J is TRBJ2-7; D possibly corresponds to TRBD2 (5 bases). This TCR was sampled from an adult who was a healthcare worker with PCR-confirmed SARS-CoV-2 infection or an uninfected control (not recorded which). The material sequenced was whole blood. For the CDR3, the DNA is TGTGCCAGCAGCCACCTAGGGCGGGTAGACTACGAGCAGTACTTC. This codes for CASSHLGRVDYEQYF. The entire variable domain, with the rest obtained from reference TRBV7-3 and TRBJ2-7, is as follows: GAGVSQTPSNKVTEKGKYVELRCDPISGHTALYWYRQSLGQGPEFLIYFQGTGAADDSGLPNDRFFAVRPEGSVSTLKIQRTERGDSAVYLCASSHLGRVDYEQYFGPGTRLTVT.